This T cell receptor beta chain comes out of a study of blood T cell repertoires in COVID-19. Turning to the study itself: COVID-19 samples collected from the United States, Italy and Spain covered acute and convalescent phases. Nucleic acid was either cDNA or gDNA, and it came from T cells, B-cell-depleted T cells, or PBMCs.

Trimming stripped 4 bases from V and 1 base from J, with 14 bases between. The CDR3 contains 15 residues. CDR1 and CDR2 from the germline V gene are SGHRS and YFSETQ. In the original analysis: From reference gene primer amplification, estimates of nucleated cell counts were derived. Libraries were prepared by immunoSEQ multiplex PCR; TCRdb keeps only in-frame clonotypes and omits some of them. V, J and clone size are those of that table, while D and trimming were read from the DNA. The top ten clones hold 0.72% of a sample with about 210,000 clones, 75% to 90% of them seen once. The sequence came from a man aged 35 to 55 with acute or convalescent COVID-19. The chain couples TRBV5-1 to TRBJ1-1, with D unclear. Sequencing was carried out using peripheral blood. The CDR3, as DNA: TGCGCCAGCAGCCGAGATGGAGGGAAGAACACTGAAGCTTTCTTT. The encoded protein is CASSRDGGKNTEAFF.